This passage covers 18 T cell receptor beta chains from one sample sequenced in a study of blood T cells in healthy people across ages. Combining a sample-barcoded 5' primer with a J-beta primer mix, a second PCR ran for 7 to 11 cycles. TCRdb re-called the 5' RACE reads through MiXCR, storing one row per CDR3 protein. This table has around 790,000 distinct CDR3 sequences, around 43% appearing once. Sequencing input: blood. All receptors come from a man aged 60-69 years in good health.

The rearrangement joins TRBV3-1 to TRBJ2-4, with D uncertain. The CDR3 runs 13 residues. Trimming took 5 bases from V and 9 from J, leaving 14 bases between them. CDR1 is LGHDT and CDR2 is YNNKEL in the germline V gene (reference sequence). CDR3 region: CASSFGRPSIQYF. The CDR3 DNA reads TGTGCCAGCAGCTTCGGTCGGCCTAGCATTCAGTACTTC.

This clonotype was seen a handful of times. The chain employs TRBV5-1 and TRBJ2-5, with TRBD2 matching over 8 bases. The V and J ends lost 7 bases and 11 bases, in that order; junction bases with no gene match: 16. Germline loops: CDR1 SGHRS, CDR2 YFSETQ. The CDR3 has 14 amino acids. CDR3 DNA sequence: TGCGCCAGCGGACCGGGACTAGGGTACAATGAGCAGTACTTC. Translated, it gives CASGPGLGYNEQYF.

This clonotype occurred a few times. The chain employs TRBV15 and TRBJ2-1; 10 bases fit TRBD2. This CDR3 has 16 amino acids. V gave up 5 bases and J gave up 1 base; unmatched junction bases: 5. CDR1 LNHNV and CDR2 YYDKDF come from the germline V gene (reference sequence). CDR3 bases: TGTGCCACCAGCGAACTAGCGGGGATATCCTACAATGAGCAGTTCTTC. Amino acids: CATSELAGISYNEQFF.

This clonotype was observed once. The gene calls are TRBV18 and TRBJ1-2, with 7 bases aligning to TRBD1. CDR1 and CDR2 (germline): KGHSH, LQKENI. The length of the CDR3 is 13 residues. Trimming cost V 3 bases and J 8 bases; bases outside gene matches: 6. CDR3 nucleotides: TGTGCCAGCTCACCTGGACAGGAGCGGGGCTACACCTTC. As protein: CASSPGQERGYTF.

Of note for this clonotype: A clone one base away is much larger, so this may be a read error. The V call is TRBV20-1, the J call TRBJ2-3; TRBD1 might be the D (6 bases). The germline CDR1 and CDR2 sequences are DFQATT and SNEGSKA (reference sequence). The germline V and J ends were trimmed by 4 bases and 4 bases, with 6 bases remaining between them. The CDR3 is made up of 11 amino acids. The CDR3 sequence: CSANRADTQYF. CDR3 DNA sequence: TGCAGTGCTAACAGGGCAGATACGCAGTATTTT.

A word on this clonotype: This may arise from a read error, as a much more abundant clone is one base away. The chain links TRBV29-1 to TRBJ2-1; 7 bases line up with TRBD2. The J call is uncertain, as TRBJ2-7 better fits the DNA end. The germline V gene encodes CDR1 SQVTM and CDR2 ANQGSEA. The CDR3 totals 15 residues. CDR3: CSVERRAGDYNEQYF. Here the CDR3 DNA reads TGCAGCGTTGAAAGGCGCGCGGGGGACTACAATGAGCAGTACTTC.

The genes are TRBV30 and TRBJ2-2, with a possible D match to TRBD1 (6 bases). The germline V and J ends were trimmed by 7 bases and 0 bases, with 12 bases remaining between them. Germline V gene data show CDR1 as GTSNPN and CDR2 as SVGIG (reference sequence). CDR3 size: 14 residues. The CDR3, as DNA: TGTGCCTCTCTCCAGGGGTCGAACACCGGGGAGCTGTTTTTT. Protein product: CASLQGSNTGELFF.

This clonotype was detected ten times or more. The chain uses TRBV7-2 and TRBJ2-5; no reliable D call. Germline CDR1 SGHTA, CDR2 FQGNSA. The CDR3 covers 13 residues. V was pared by 2 bases and J by 4 bases, with 8 bases between. CDR3 amino acids: CASSLKAGETQYF. Written as DNA, the CDR3 is TGTGCCAGCAGCTTAAAGGCTGGAGAGACCCAGTACTTC.

The CDR3 reads CASSPGGGLQETQYF. The CDR3 nucleotides read TGTGCCAGCAGCCCTGGGGGGGGGTTACAAGAGACCCAGTACTTC. The chain uses TRBV9 and TRBJ2-5, with TRBD2 matching over 7 bases. Looked up from germline, CDR1 is SGDLS and CDR2 is YYNGEE. The V gene end was trimmed by 4 bases and the J gene end by 2 bases; junction bases not matched to a gene: 8. This CDR3 is 15 amino acids long. The variable domain in full, completed from reference TRBV9 and TRBJ2-5, reads DSGVTQTPKHLITATGQRVTLRCSPRSGDLSVYWYQQSLDQGLQFLIQYYNGEERAKGNILERFSAQQFPDLHSELNLSSLELGDSALYFCASSPGGGLQETQYFGPGTRLLVL.

This clonotype was counted many times. This rearrangement joins TRBV29-1 to TRBJ2-1, with 8 bases that match TRBD2. The CDR3 consists of 13 residues. Per the germline V gene, CDR1 is SQVTM and CDR2 is ANQGSEA. The V gene end was trimmed by 7 bases and the J gene end by 9 bases; junction bases not matched to a gene: 11. The CDR3 protein is CSATTMREAEQFF. The CDR3 DNA is TGCAGCGCTACAACAATGCGGGAGGCTGAGCAGTTCTTC.

The chain combines TRBV12-5 with TRBJ1-2; TRBD1 aligns across 10 bases. The CDR3 spans 13 residues. V gave up 3 bases and J gave up 8 bases; unmatched junction bases: 3. In germline, CDR1 is LGHNT, CDR2 FRNRAP. CDR3 sequence: CASGFETGGGYTF. In DNA form, the CDR3 reads TGTGCTAGTGGTTTCGAGACAGGGGGCGGCTACACCTTC.

The CDR3 loop is CASSNRVYETQYF. The CDR3 nucleotides are TGTGCCAGCAGCAACAGGGTCTACGAGACCCAGTACTTC. The gene calls are TRBV11-2 and TRBJ2-5, with a tentative D call TRBD1 (6 bases). Germline assignment: CDR1 SGHAT and CDR2 FQNNGV. The CDR3 spans 13 residues. V was pared by 5 bases and J by 5 bases, with 12 bases between.

V usage is TRBV25-1 and J usage is TRBJ1-1; 7 nucleotides agree with TRBD1. The V segment lost 3 bases and the J segment 11 bases; nucleotides outside the gene matches: 6. Germline values: CDR1 MGHDK, CDR2 SYGVNS. The CDR3 consists of 12 residues. The CDR3 bases are TGTGCCAGCAGTGAGGCAGGGGGTGGCGCTTTCTTT. As protein: CASSEAGGGAFF.

The J gene is TRBJ2-2, the V gene TRBV15; D is uncertain. Trimming cost V 0 bases and J 2 bases, with 10 bases left between them. In germline, CDR1 is LNHNV, CDR2 YYDKDF (reference sequence). The CDR3 totals 16 residues. This CDR3 reads CATSRDQDTNTGELFF. CDR3 DNA sequence: TGTGCCACCAGCAGAGATCAAGACACAAACACCGGGGAGCTGTTTTTT.

The V call is TRBV20-1, the J call TRBJ2-3; 10 bases are shared with TRBD1. Germline CDR1 DFQATT, CDR2 SNEGSKA (reference sequence). CDR3 length: 14 amino acids. The junction had 5 bases not matched to a gene; V was cut back by 4 bases and J by 4 bases. CDR3 in DNA: TGCAGTGCTACGGGACAGGGGAATTCAGATACGCAGTATTTT. Residues: CSATGQGNSDTQYF.

There are a few counts of this clonotype. The J gene is TRBJ1-5, the V gene TRBV20-1; 7 bases are a match to TRBD1. Germline loops: CDR1 DFQATT, CDR2 SNEGSKA (reference sequence). With V trimmed by 2 bases and J by 5 bases, 3 bases remained unmatched. The CDR3 is made up of 13 amino acids. The CDR3 sequence: CSARSQGDQPQHF. The CDR3 region has the DNA TGCAGTGCTAGATCGCAGGGGGATCAGCCCCAGCATTTT.

The table lists this clonotype with a count of one. The chain is built from TRBV10-3 and TRBJ1-5, with 11 bases lining up with TRBD1. From germline, CDR1 is ENHRY and CDR2 SYGVKD. J gave up 7 bases and V 6 bases, and 5 bases lay outside the gene matches. CDR3 length: 14 residues. The CDR3 sequence: CAISPGQGDQPQHF. The CDR3 bases are TGTGCCATCAGCCCGGGACAGGGGGACCAGCCCCAGCATTTT.

J is TRBJ2-5 and V is TRBV7-9; 8 bases align to TRBD2. CDR1 and CDR2 from the germline V gene are SEHNR and FQNEAQ (reference sequence). The junction had 7 bases not matched to a gene; V was cut back by 2 bases and J by 5 bases. The CDR3 has 15 residues. CDR3 protein: CASSLKRGRVETQYF. The CDR3 nucleotides are TGTGCCAGCAGCTTAAAGCGGGGGAGGGTGGAGACCCAGTACTTC.